Listed below are T cell receptor beta chains from one sample, sequenced in a study of spatial heterogeneity in lung cancer. Via MiXCR, TCRdb re-called the 5' RACE reads, giving one row per CDR3 protein. The data contain some 5,000 distinct CDR3 sequences, 28% of them singletons. Source: PBMCs, taken at surgery. The receptors were sampled from a male donor with early-stage non-small cell lung cancer. Each CDR3 is given with its conserved first and last residue. A D gene is named only where the DNA matches it firmly. Clone size is given for some rows only: seen once, a few or many times, or a class if the clone is expanded.

V gene: TRBV5-1
J gene: TRBJ1-1
D gene: -
CDR3 length: 14
clone size: -
CDR3 protein: CASSFAGRDTEAFF
CDR3 DNA: TGCGCCAGCAGCTTTGCAGGGAGAGACACTGAAGCTTTCTTT

V gene: TRBV5-1
J gene: TRBJ2-5
D gene: -
CDR3 length: 14
clone size: medium-sized
CDR3 protein: CASSLTGIQETQYF
CDR3 DNA: TGCGCCAGCAGCCTCACAGGGATCCAAGAGACCCAGTACTTC

V gene: TRBV4-3
J gene: TRBJ1-2
D gene: -
CDR3 length: 16
clone size: many
CDR3 protein: CASSQAPAGAIDGYTF
CDR3 DNA: TGCGCCAGCAGCCAAGCCCCGGCCGGAGCTATTGATGGCTACACCTTC

V gene: TRBV5-1
J gene: TRBJ1-2
D gene: -
CDR3 length: 15
clone size: -
CDR3 protein: CASSSALFANYGYTF
CDR3 DNA: TGCGCCAGCAGCTCCGCACTCTTCGCTAACTATGGCTACACCTTC

V gene: TRBV20-1
J gene: TRBJ2-1
D gene: TRBD2
CDR3 length: 15
clone size: -
CDR3 protein: CSALRGGRGYNEQFF
CDR3 DNA: TGCAGTGCACTAAGGGGCGGGAGGGGGTACAATGAGCAGTTCTTC

V gene: TRBV9
J gene: TRBJ2-1
D gene: -
CDR3 length: 15
clone size: many
CDR3 protein: CASSVVGALYNEQFF
CDR3 DNA: TGTGCCAGCAGCGTAGTGGGGGCGTTGTACAATGAGCAGTTCTTC

V gene: TRBV20-1
J gene: TRBJ2-1
D gene: TRBD1
CDR3 length: 15
clone size: -
CDR3 protein: CSARLSDRGRNEQFF
CDR3 DNA: TGCAGTGCTCGCCTTTCGGACAGGGGGCGTAATGAGCAGTTCTTC

V gene: TRBV30
J gene: TRBJ2-1
D gene: -
CDR3 length: 16
clone size: medium-sized
CDR3 protein: CAWDRVGAKLYNEQFF
CDR3 DNA: TGTGCCTGGGATAGGGTAGGGGCTAAATTATACAATGAGCAGTTCTTC

V gene: TRBV18
J gene: TRBJ2-5
D gene: -
CDR3 length: 16
clone size: -
CDR3 protein: CASSPTAGAGKETQYF
CDR3 DNA: TGTGCCAGCTCACCCACCGCGGGGGCCGGGAAAGAGACCCAGTACTTC

V gene: TRBV6-2/TRBV6-3
J gene: TRBJ1-5
D gene: -
CDR3 length: 14
clone size: -
CDR3 protein: CASSYRGSNQPQHF
CDR3 DNA: TGTGCCAGCAGTTACAGGGGAAGCAATCAGCCCCAGCATTTT

V gene: TRBV5-1
J gene: TRBJ1-2
D gene: -
CDR3 length: 13
clone size: medium-sized
CDR3 protein: CASSSTQLLGYTF
CDR3 DNA: TGCGCCAGCAGCTCGACCCAATTGCTTGGCTACACCTTC

V gene: TRBV11-2
J gene: TRBJ1-4
D gene: -
CDR3 length: 15
clone size: -
CDR3 protein: CASTLRGRATEKLFF
CDR3 DNA: TGTGCCAGCACCCTCCGGGGCAGGGCAACTGAAAAACTGTTTTTT

V gene: TRBV6-5
J gene: TRBJ2-5
D gene: -
CDR3 length: 12
clone size: once
CDR3 protein: CVSEGNQETQYF
CDR3 DNA: TGTGTCAGCGAAGGCAACCAAGAGACCCAGTACTTC

V gene: TRBV29-1
J gene: TRBJ2-1
D gene: -
CDR3 length: 13
clone size: few
CDR3 protein: CSVELRGDNEQFF
CDR3 DNA: TGCAGCGTTGAATTAAGGGGGGACAATGAGCAGTTCTTC

V gene: TRBV7-9
J gene: TRBJ2-7
D gene: -
CDR3 length: 14
clone size: medium-sized
CDR3 protein: CASSLGRGDHEQYF
CDR3 DNA: TGTGCCAGCAGCTTAGGGCGGGGAGACCACGAGCAGTACTTC

V gene: TRBV5-1
J gene: TRBJ2-1
D gene: -
CDR3 length: 13
clone size: -
CDR3 protein: CASSHPVAHEQFF
CDR3 DNA: TGCGCCAGCAGTCACCCTGTAGCCCATGAGCAGTTCTTC

V gene: TRBV6-1
J gene: TRBJ2-1
D gene: -
CDR3 length: 13
clone size: large
CDR3 protein: CASIGGYLGEQFF
CDR3 DNA: TGTGCCAGCATAGGGGGGTATTTGGGTGAGCAGTTCTTC

V gene: TRBV19
J gene: TRBJ1-2
D gene: TRBD1
CDR3 length: 13
clone size: many
CDR3 protein: CASSRDRGHGYTF
CDR3 DNA: TGTGCCAGTAGCCGGGACAGGGGCCATGGCTACACCTTC

V gene: TRBV29-1
J gene: TRBJ2-1
D gene: -
CDR3 length: 12
clone size: -
CDR3 protein: CSATGIWNEQFF
CDR3 DNA: TGCAGCGCCACGGGAATCTGGAATGAGCAGTTCTTC

V gene: TRBV28
J gene: TRBJ2-7
D gene: TRBD2
CDR3 length: 16
clone size: many
CDR3 protein: CASSFVSGGGSYEQYF
CDR3 DNA: TGTGCCAGCAGTTTCGTCAGCGGGGGGGGTTCCTACGAGCAGTACTTC

V gene: TRBV7-9
J gene: TRBJ1-2
D gene: -
CDR3 length: 15
clone size: -
CDR3 protein: CASSYQGPGTYGYTF
CDR3 DNA: TGTGCCAGCAGCTACCAGGGACCCGGAACCTATGGCTACACCTTC

V gene: TRBV28
J gene: TRBJ2-7
D gene: -
CDR3 length: 13
clone size: once
CDR3 protein: CATQPGRVSEQYF
CDR3 DNA: TGTGCTACCCAACCGGGAAGGGTAAGCGAGCAGTACTTC

V gene: TRBV10-3
J gene: TRBJ2-7
D gene: -
CDR3 length: 13
clone size: medium-sized
CDR3 protein: CAISDTSLFEQYF
CDR3 DNA: TGTGCCATCAGTGACACTAGTCTTTTCGAGCAGTACTTC

V gene: TRBV19
J gene: TRBJ2-7
D gene: -
CDR3 length: 15
clone size: many
CDR3 protein: CASSIASGSPYEQYF
CDR3 DNA: TGTGCCAGTAGTATAGCCTCCGGCAGCCCCTACGAGCAGTACTTC

V gene: TRBV5-1
J gene: TRBJ2-1
D gene: -
CDR3 length: 14
clone size: few
CDR3 protein: CASSLELGYNEQFF
CDR3 DNA: TGCGCCAGCAGCCTGGAACTTGGCTACAATGAGCAGTTCTTC

V gene: TRBV7-3
J gene: TRBJ2-3
D gene: TRBD2
CDR3 length: 15
clone size: many
CDR3 protein: CASSLSAGETDTQYF
CDR3 DNA: TGTGCCAGCAGCTTATCGGCGGGAGAAACAGATACGCAGTATTTT

V gene: TRBV15
J gene: TRBJ2-3
D gene: TRBD2
CDR3 length: 15
clone size: medium-sized
CDR3 protein: CATSRLAGDTDTQYF
CDR3 DNA: TGTGCCACCAGCCGACTAGCGGGGGACACAGATACGCAGTATTTT

V gene: TRBV27
J gene: TRBJ1-1
D gene: -
CDR3 length: 13
clone size: -
CDR3 protein: CASSFKVNTEAFF
CDR3 DNA: TGTGCCAGCAGTTTTAAGGTGAACACTGAAGCTTTCTTT

V gene: TRBV4-2
J gene: TRBJ1-5
D gene: -
CDR3 length: 15
clone size: hyperexpanded
CDR3 protein: CASSQYHNSNQPQHF
CDR3 DNA: TGTGCCAGCAGCCAATACCACAATAGCAATCAGCCCCAGCATTTT

V gene: TRBV28
J gene: TRBJ2-1
D gene: -
CDR3 length: 16
clone size: few
CDR3 protein: CASRGHWGSNYNEQFF
CDR3 DNA: TGTGCCAGCAGGGGTCACTGGGGCAGTAACTACAATGAGCAGTTCTTC

V gene: TRBV7-2
J gene: TRBJ1-4
D gene: -
CDR3 length: 11
clone size: many
CDR3 protein: CASSFGEKLFF
CDR3 DNA: TGTGCCAGCAGCTTTGGGGAAAAACTGTTTTTT

V gene: TRBV11-2
J gene: TRBJ2-7
D gene: -
CDR3 length: 17
clone size: few
CDR3 protein: CASSLESSVARPYEQYF
CDR3 DNA: TGTGCCAGCAGCTTAGAGTCCTCAGTGGCCCGACCTTACGAGCAGTACTTC

V gene: TRBV6-1
J gene: TRBJ1-5
D gene: -
CDR3 length: 14
clone size: -
CDR3 protein: CASKGGQSNQPQHF
CDR3 DNA: TGTGCCAGCAAAGGGGGGCAATCTAATCAGCCCCAGCATTTT

V gene: TRBV7-9
J gene: TRBJ1-5
D gene: -
CDR3 length: 14
clone size: medium-sized
CDR3 protein: CASSTGAWSQPQHF
CDR3 DNA: TGTGCCAGCAGCACGGGGGCGTGGAGTCAGCCCCAGCATTTT

V gene: TRBV10-3
J gene: TRBJ2-1
D gene: -
CDR3 length: 16
clone size: medium-sized
CDR3 protein: CAISESKGSRGNEQFF
CDR3 DNA: TGTGCCATCAGTGAGTCGAAGGGCTCTCGAGGTAATGAGCAGTTCTTC

V gene: TRBV6-5
J gene: TRBJ2-7
D gene: -
CDR3 length: 15
clone size: medium-sized
CDR3 protein: CASSPPPGRSYEQYF
CDR3 DNA: TGTGCCAGCAGTCCCCCCCCGGGGCGGTCCTACGAGCAGTACTTC

V gene: TRBV3-1
J gene: TRBJ2-2
D gene: -
CDR3 length: 11
clone size: medium-sized
CDR3 protein: CASSRGGELFF
CDR3 DNA: TGTGCCAGCAGCCGCGGCGGGGAGCTGTTTTTT

V gene: TRBV7-2
J gene: TRBJ1-6
D gene: TRBD1
CDR3 length: 14
clone size: many
CDR3 protein: CASSSDRVNSPLHF
CDR3 DNA: TGTGCCAGCAGCTCAGACAGGGTTAATTCACCCCTCCACTTT

V gene: TRBV6-2/TRBV6-3
J gene: TRBJ2-7
D gene: TRBD2
CDR3 length: 18
clone size: medium-sized
CDR3 protein: CASSYSKLAGPYSYEQYF
CDR3 DNA: TGTGCCAGCAGTTACTCGAAATTAGCGGGGCCCTACTCCTACGAGCAGTACTTC

V gene: TRBV28
J gene: TRBJ2-3
D gene: TRBD2
CDR3 length: 12
clone size: -
CDR3 protein: CASSLSLAGGVF
CDR3 DNA: TGTGCCAGCAGTTTATCTCTAGCGGGAGGGGTTTTT

V gene: TRBV7-2
J gene: TRBJ2-1
D gene: TRBD2
CDR3 length: 15
clone size: -
CDR3 protein: CASSLGPGGPNEQFF
CDR3 DNA: TGTGCCAGCAGCTTAGGGCCGGGAGGGCCGAATGAGCAGTTCTTC

V gene: TRBV20-1
J gene: TRBJ2-3
D gene: TRBD2
CDR3 length: 20
clone size: -
CDR3 protein: CSARDLEWSGGAEGTDTQYF
CDR3 DNA: TGCAGTGCTAGAGATCTGGAGTGGAGCGGGGGGGCCGAAGGCACAGATACGCAGTATTTT

V gene: TRBV27
J gene: TRBJ1-2
D gene: -
CDR3 length: 16
clone size: -
CDR3 protein: CASSQLKTGPTYGYTF
CDR3 DNA: TGTGCCAGCAGTCAATTAAAGACAGGCCCTACCTATGGCTACACCTTC

V gene: TRBV6-6
J gene: TRBJ1-1
D gene: TRBD1
CDR3 length: 12
clone size: -
CDR3 protein: CASSRGQEATFF
CDR3 DNA: TGTGCCAGCAGCCGGGGACAGGAGGCGACTTTCTTT

V gene: TRBV5-1
J gene: TRBJ2-7
D gene: TRBD1
CDR3 length: 13
clone size: few
CDR3 protein: CASSWDRGAEQYF
CDR3 DNA: TGCGCCAGCAGTTGGGACAGGGGAGCCGAGCAGTACTTC

V gene: TRBV19
J gene: TRBJ2-1
D gene: -
CDR3 length: 16
clone size: many
CDR3 protein: CASSRRQGFTNNEQFF
CDR3 DNA: TGTGCCAGTAGTCGTCGCCAGGGGTTTACGAATAATGAGCAGTTCTTC

V gene: TRBV6-1
J gene: TRBJ1-5
D gene: -
CDR3 length: 15
clone size: -
CDR3 protein: CASSPGSYSNQPQHF
CDR3 DNA: TGTGCCAGCAGTCCCGGGTCCTATAGCAATCAGCCCCAGCATTTT

V gene: TRBV6-6
J gene: TRBJ2-7
D gene: -
CDR3 length: 14
clone size: medium-sized
CDR3 protein: CASRETGSVYEQYF
CDR3 DNA: TGTGCCAGCAGGGAAACAGGGTCTGTTTACGAGCAGTACTTC

V gene: TRBV18
J gene: TRBJ1-4
D gene: -
CDR3 length: 14
clone size: -
CDR3 protein: CASSPGQDNEKLFF
CDR3 DNA: TGTGCCAGCTCACCAGGGCAGGACAATGAAAAACTGTTTTTT

V gene: TRBV6-1
J gene: TRBJ2-5
D gene: -
CDR3 length: 14
clone size: medium-sized
CDR3 protein: CASSEGVGVETQYF
CDR3 DNA: TGTGCCAGCAGTGAAGGAGTAGGTGTGGAGACCCAGTACTTC

V gene: TRBV30
J gene: TRBJ2-7
D gene: -
CDR3 length: 14
clone size: medium-sized
CDR3 protein: CAWRLRGRAYEQYF
CDR3 DNA: TGTGCCTGGAGGCTGCGGGGTAGGGCCTACGAGCAGTACTTC

V gene: TRBV29-1
J gene: TRBJ1-2
D gene: -
CDR3 length: 15
clone size: few
CDR3 protein: CSVDWGRPANYGYTF
CDR3 DNA: TGCAGCGTTGACTGGGGCAGACCAGCTAACTATGGCTACACCTTC

V gene: TRBV2
J gene: TRBJ1-2
D gene: -
CDR3 length: 12
clone size: -
CDR3 protein: CASSDSGDGYTF
CDR3 DNA: TGTGCCAGCAGTGATAGCGGGGATGGCTACACCTTC

V gene: TRBV6-5
J gene: TRBJ1-2
D gene: -
CDR3 length: 14
clone size: many
CDR3 protein: CASSPTQPVRGYTF
CDR3 DNA: TGTGCCAGCAGTCCGACACAACCCGTCCGCGGCTACACCTTC